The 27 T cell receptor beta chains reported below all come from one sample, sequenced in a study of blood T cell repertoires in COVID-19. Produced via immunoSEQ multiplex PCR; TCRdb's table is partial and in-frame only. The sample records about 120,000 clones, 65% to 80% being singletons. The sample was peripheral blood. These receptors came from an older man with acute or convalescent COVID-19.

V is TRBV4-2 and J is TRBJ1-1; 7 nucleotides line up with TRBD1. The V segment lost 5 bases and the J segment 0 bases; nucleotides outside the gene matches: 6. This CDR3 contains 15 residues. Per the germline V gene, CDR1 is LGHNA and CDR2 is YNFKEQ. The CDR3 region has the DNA TGTGCCAGCAGCGACTTGACAGGGATGAACACTGAAGCTTTCTTT. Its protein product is CASSDLTGMNTEAFF.

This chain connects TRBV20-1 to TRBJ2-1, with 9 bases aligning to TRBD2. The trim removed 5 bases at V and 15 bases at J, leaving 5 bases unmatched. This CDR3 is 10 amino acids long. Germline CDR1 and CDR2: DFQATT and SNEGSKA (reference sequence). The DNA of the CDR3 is TGCAGTGCTTCTAGCGGGATAGGGTTCTTC. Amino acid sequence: CSASSGIGFF.

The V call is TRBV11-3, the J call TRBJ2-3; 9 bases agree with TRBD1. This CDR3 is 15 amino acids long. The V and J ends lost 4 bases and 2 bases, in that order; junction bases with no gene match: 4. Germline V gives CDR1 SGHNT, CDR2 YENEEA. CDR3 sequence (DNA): TGTGCCAGCAGCTCGGGACAGGGCCACACAGATACGCAGTATTTT. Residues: CASSSGQGHTDTQYF.

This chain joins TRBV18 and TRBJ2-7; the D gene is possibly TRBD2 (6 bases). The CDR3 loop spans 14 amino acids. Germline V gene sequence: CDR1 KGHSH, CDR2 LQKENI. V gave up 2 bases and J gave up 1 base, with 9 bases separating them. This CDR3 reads CASSPGTVSYEQYF. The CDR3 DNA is TGTGCCAGCTCACCAGGGACTGTTTCCTACGAGCAGTACTTC.

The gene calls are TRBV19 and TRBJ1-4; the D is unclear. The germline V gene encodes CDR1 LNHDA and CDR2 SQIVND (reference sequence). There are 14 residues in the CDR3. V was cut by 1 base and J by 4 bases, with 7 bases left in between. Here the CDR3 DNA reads TGTGCCAGTAGTATAGGCCGCGATAATGAAAAACTGTTTTTT. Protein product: CASSIGRDNEKLFF.

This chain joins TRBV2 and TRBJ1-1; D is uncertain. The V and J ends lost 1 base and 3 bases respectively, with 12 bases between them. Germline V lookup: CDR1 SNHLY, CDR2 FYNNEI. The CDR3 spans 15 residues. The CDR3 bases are TGTGCCAGCAGTGAAGTGGTCAGGCGGGACACTGAAGCTTTCTTT. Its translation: CASSEVVRRDTEAFF.

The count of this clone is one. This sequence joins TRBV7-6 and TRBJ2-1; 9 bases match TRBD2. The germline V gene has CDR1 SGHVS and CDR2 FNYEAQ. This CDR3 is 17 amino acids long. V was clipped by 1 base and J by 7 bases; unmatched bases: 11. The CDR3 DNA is TGTGCCAGCAGCTTAGTACTAGCGGGCTCCACTGGGAATGAGCAGTTCTTC. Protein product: CASSLVLAGSTGNEQFF.

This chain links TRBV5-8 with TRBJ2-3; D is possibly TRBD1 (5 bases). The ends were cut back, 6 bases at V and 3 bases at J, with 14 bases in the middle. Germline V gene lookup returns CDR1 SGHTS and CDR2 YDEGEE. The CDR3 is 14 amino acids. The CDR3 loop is CASTRGRWTDTQYF. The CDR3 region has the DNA TGTGCCAGCACTAGGGGAAGGTGGACAGATACGCAGTATTTT.

CDR3: CASSLSQGARGYGYTF. The CDR3, as DNA: TGTGCCAGCAGCTTATCGCAGGGGGCGCGGGGCTATGGCTACACCTTC. The chain is built from TRBV7-8 and TRBJ1-2; TRBD1 aligns across 8 bases. J lost 4 bases, V lost 2 bases, and 9 bases had no gene match. This CDR3 has 16 residues. The germline V gene has CDR1 SGHVS and CDR2 FQNEAQ.

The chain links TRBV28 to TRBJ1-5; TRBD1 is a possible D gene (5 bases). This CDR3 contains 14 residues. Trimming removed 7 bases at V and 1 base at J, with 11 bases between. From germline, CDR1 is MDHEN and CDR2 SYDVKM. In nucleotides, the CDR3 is TGTGCCAGCAATTGGGGCGCGAGCAATCAGCCCCAGCATTTT. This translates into CASNWGASNQPQHF.

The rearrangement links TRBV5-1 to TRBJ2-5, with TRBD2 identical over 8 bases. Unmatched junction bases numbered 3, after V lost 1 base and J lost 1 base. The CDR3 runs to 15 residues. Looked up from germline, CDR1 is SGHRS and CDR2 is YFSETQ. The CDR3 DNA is TGCGCCAGCAGCTTGAGCGGGAGCGGCCAAGAGACCCAGTACTTC. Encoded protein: CASSLSGSGQETQYF.

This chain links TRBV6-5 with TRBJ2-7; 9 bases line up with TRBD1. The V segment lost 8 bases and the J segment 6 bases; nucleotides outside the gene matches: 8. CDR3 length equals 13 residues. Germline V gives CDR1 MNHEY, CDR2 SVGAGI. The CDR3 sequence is CASVGDRAGEQYF. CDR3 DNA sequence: TGTGCCAGCGTCGGGGACAGGGCTGGCGAGCAGTACTTC.

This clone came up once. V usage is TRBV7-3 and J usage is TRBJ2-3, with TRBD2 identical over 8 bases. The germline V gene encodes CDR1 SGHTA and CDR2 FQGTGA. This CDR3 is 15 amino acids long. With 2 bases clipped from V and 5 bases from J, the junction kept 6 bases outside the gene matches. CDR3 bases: TGTGCCAGCAGCTTAGTCGCGGGGGGACAAGATACGCAGTATTTT. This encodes CASSLVAGGQDTQYF.

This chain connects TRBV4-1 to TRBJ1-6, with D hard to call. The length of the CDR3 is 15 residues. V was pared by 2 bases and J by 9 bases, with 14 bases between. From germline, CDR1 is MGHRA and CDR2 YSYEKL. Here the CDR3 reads CASSQNADSASPLHF. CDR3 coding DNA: TGCGCCAGCAGCCAAAATGCAGACTCTGCTTCACCCCTCCACTTT.

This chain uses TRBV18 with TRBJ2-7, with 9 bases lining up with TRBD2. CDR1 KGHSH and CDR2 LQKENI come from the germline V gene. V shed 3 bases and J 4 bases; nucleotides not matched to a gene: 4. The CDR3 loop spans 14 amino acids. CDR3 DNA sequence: TGTGCCAGCTCACCGGGACTAGCAGTATACGAGCAGTACTTC. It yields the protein CASSPGLAVYEQYF.

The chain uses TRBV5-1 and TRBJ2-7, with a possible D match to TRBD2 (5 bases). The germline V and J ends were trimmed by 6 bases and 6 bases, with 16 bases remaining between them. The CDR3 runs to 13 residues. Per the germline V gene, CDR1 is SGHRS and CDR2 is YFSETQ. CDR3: CASTSGNRGEQYF. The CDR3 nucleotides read TGCGCCAGCACGTCGGGGAACCGGGGCGAGCAGTACTTC.

The CDR3 loop is CASSYSGGEQFF. In DNA, the CDR3 is TGTGCCAGCAGTTACTCGGGGGGGGAGCAGTTCTTC. V and J are TRBV6-5 and TRBJ2-1; 7 bases match TRBD2. With 0 bases clipped from V and 10 bases from J, the junction kept 0 bases outside the gene matches. Germline V gene sequence: CDR1 MNHEY, CDR2 SVGAGI. This CDR3 spans 12 amino acids.

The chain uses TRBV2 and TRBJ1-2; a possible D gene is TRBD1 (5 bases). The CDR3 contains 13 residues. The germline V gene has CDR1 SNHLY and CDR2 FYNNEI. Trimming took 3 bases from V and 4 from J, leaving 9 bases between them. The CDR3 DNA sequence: TGTGCCAGCAGTGAGAGGCAGGGCTATGGCTACACCTTC. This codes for CASSERQGYGYTF.

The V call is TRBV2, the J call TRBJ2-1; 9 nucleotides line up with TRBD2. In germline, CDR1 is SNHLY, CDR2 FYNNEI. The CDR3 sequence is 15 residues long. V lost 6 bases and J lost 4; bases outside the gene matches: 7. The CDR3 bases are TGTGCCAGCAGGAGAGAGACTAGCGGATACAATGAGCAGTTCTTC. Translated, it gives CASRRETSGYNEQFF. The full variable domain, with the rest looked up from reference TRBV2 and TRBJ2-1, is EPEVTQTPSHQVTQMGQEVILRCVPISNHLYFYWYRQILGQKVEFLVSFYNNEISEKSEIFDDQFSVERPDGSNFTLKIRSTKLEDSAMYFCASRRETSGYNEQFFGPGTRLTVL.

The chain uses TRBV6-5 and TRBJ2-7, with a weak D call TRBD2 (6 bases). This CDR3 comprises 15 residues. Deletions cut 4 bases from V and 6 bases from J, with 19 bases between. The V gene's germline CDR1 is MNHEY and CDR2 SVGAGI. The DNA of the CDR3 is TGTGCCAGCAGTTCCCCCTACGGGAGAAAAGGCGAGCAGTACTTC. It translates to CASSSPYGRKGEQYF.

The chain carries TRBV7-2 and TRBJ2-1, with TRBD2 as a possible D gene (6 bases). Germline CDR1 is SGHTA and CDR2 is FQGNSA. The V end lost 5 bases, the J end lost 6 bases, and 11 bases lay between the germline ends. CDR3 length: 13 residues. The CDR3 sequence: CASSPGLPNEQFF. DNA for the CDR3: TGTGCCAGCAGCCCCGGACTACCCAATGAGCAGTTCTTC.

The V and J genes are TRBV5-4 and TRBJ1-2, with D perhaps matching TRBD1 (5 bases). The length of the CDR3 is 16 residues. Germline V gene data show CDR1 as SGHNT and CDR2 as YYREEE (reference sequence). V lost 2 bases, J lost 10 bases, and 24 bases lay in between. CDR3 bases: TGTGCCAGCAGCTTCACTCCCGGTCCCGGGCTAGGGGCCTACACCTTC. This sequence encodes CASSFTPGPGLGAYTF.

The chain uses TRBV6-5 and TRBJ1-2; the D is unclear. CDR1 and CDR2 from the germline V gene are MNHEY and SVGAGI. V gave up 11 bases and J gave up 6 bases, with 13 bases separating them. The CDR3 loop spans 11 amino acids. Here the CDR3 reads CASGTHNGYTF. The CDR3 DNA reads TGTGCCTCGGGAACCCACAATGGCTACACCTTC.

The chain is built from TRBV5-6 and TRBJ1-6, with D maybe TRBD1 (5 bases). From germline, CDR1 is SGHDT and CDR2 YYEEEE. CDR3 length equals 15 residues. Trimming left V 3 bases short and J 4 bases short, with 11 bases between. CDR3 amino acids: CASSSRQLYNSPLHF. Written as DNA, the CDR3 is TGTGCCAGCAGCTCCCGACAGCTTTATAATTCACCCCTCCACTTT.

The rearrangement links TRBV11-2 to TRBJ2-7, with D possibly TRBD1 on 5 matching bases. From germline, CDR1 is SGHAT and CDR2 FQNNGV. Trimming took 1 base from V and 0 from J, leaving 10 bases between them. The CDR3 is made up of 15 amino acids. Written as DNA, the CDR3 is TGTGCCAGCAGCTTAGGTCCAGGGAACTCCTACGAGCAGTACTTC. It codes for CASSLGPGNSYEQYF.

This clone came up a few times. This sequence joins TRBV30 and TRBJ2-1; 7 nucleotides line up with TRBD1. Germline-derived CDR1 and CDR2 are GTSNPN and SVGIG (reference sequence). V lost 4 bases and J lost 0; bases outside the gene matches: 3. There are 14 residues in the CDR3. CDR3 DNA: TGTGCCTGGAAACAGGGGAGCTCCTACAATGAGCAGTTCTTC. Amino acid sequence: CAWKQGSSYNEQFF.

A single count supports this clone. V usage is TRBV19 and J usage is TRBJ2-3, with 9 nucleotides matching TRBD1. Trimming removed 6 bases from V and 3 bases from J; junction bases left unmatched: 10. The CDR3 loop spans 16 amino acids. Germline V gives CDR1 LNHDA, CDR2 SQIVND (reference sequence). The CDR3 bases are TGTGCCAGTAGCCCTGCGGACAGGGGAGGTACAGATACGCAGTATTTT. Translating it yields CASSPADRGGTDTQYF.